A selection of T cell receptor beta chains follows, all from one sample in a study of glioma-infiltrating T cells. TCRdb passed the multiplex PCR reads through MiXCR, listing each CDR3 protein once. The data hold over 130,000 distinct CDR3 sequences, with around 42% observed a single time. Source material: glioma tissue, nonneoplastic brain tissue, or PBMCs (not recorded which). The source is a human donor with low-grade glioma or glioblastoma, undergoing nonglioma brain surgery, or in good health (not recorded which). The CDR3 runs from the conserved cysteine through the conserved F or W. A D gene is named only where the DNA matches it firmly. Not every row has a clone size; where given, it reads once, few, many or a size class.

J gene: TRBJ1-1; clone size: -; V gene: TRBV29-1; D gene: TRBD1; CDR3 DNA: TGCAGCGTTGGGACAGGTATTGAAGCTTTCTTT; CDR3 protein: CSVGTGIEAFF
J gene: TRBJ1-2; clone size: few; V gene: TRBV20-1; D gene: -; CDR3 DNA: TGCAGTGCTAGTTGGCAGGGCACTGGCTATGGCTACACCTTC; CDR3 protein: CSASWQGTGYGYTF
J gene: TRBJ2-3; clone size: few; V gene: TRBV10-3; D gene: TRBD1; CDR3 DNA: TGTGCCATCAGTCAGACAGGGAGTTATAAAGATACGCAGTATTTT; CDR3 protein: CAISQTGSYKDTQYF
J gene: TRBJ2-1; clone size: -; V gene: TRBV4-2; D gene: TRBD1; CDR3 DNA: TGTGCCAGCAGACAAGATGAGGCAGGGGGCTACAATGAGCAGTTCTTC; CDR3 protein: CASRQDEAGGYNEQFF
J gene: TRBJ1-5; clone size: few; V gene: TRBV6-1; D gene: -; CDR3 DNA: TGTGCCAGCAGTGAATGGACAAACCAGCCCCAGCATTTT; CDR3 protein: CASSEWTNQPQHF
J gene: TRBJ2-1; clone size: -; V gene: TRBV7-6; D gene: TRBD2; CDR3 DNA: TGTGCCCGCAGTAAGGGACTAGCGGGAGTCTACAATGAGCAGTTCTTC; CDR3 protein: CARSKGLAGVYNEQFF
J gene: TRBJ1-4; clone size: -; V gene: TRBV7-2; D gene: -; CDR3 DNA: TGTGCCAGCAGCGTTGACAGGCAGTCGATGTTTTTT; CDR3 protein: CASSVDRQSMFF
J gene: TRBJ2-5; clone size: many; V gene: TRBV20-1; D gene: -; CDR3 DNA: TGCAGTGCTAGGAGGGGGGCAGGGGGGCTCGAGACCCAGTACTTC; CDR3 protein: CSARRGAGGLETQYF
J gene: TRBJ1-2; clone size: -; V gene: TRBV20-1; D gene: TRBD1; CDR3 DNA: TGCAGTGCTGGAGACTGGAACCCTATGGACAGGCAGGATGGCTACACCTTC; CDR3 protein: CSAGDWNPMDRQDGYTF
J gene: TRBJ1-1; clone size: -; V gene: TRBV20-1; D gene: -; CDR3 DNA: TGCAGTGCTAGAGATTTCCTGGTAGGGTCGAGGACTGAAGCTTTCTTT; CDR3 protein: CSARDFLVGSRTEAFF
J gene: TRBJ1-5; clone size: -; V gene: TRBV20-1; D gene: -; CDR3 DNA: TGCAGTGCTAGGGGTGGGGGGGGACAGCCCCAGCATTTT; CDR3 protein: CSARGGGGQPQHF
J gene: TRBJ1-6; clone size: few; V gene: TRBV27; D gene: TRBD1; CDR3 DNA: TGTGCCAGCCGGGACAGGGATTCACCCCTCCACTTT; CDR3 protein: CASRDRDSPLHF
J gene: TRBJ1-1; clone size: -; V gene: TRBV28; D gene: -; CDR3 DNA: TGTGCCAGCAGTTTACCGACAGGTATGAACACTGAAGCTTTCTTT; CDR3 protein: CASSLPTGMNTEAFF
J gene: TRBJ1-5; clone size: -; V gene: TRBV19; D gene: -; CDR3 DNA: TGTGCCAGTAGTAGACAGATGGGCGATCAACCCCAGCATTTT; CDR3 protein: CASSRQMGDQPQHF
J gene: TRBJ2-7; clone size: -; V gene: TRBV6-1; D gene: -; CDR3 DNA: TGTGCCAGCACCCAGGGGGGGGCGTTGAACGAGCAGTACTTC; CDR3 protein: CASTQGGALNEQYF
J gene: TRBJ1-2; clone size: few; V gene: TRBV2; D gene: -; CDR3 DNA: TGTGCCAGCAGGGAATCAAACTATGGCTACACCTTC; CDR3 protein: CASRESNYGYTF
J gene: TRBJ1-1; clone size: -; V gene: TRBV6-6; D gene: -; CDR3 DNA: TGTGCCAGCAGTTACTCGAGTTACGCTGAAGCTTACTTT; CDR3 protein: CASSYSSYAEAYF
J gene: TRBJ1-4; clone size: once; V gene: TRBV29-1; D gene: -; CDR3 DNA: TGCAGCGTTTGGGACAATGCTAATGAAAAACTGTTTTTT; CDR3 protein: CSVWDNANEKLFF
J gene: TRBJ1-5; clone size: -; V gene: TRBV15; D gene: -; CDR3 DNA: TGTGCCACCAGCAGAGCAGGGATTCGGCCCCAGCATTTT; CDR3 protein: CATSRAGIRPQHF
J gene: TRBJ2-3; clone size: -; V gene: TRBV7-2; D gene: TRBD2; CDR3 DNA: TGTGCCAGCAGCACTAATATCAACTTAGCGGGGGGGCGGTCAGATACGCAGTATTTT; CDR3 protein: CASSTNINLAGGRSDTQYF
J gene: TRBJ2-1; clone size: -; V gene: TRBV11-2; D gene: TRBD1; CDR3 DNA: TGTGCCAGCAGCCCCGCGACAGGGAGCTCCTACAATGAGCAGTTCTTC; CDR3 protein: CASSPATGSSYNEQFF
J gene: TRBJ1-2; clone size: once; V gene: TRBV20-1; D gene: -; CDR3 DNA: TGCAGTACCAATATCAACTATGGCTACACCTTC; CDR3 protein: CSTNINYGYTF
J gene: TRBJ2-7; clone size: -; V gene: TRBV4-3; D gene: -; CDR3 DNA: TGCGCCAGCAGCATAACTCGTGCGGCCTCCTACGAGCAGTACTTC; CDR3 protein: CASSITRAASYEQYF
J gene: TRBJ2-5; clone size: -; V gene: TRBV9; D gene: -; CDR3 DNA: TGTGCCAGCAGCGGAAGGGGGTTGGAGGAGACCCAGTACTTC; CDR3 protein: CASSGRGLEETQYF
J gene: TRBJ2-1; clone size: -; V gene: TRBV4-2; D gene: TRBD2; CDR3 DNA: TGTGCCAGCAGCCACACGGGACTAGCGTCCAACAATGAGCAGTTCTTC; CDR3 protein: CASSHTGLASNNEQFF
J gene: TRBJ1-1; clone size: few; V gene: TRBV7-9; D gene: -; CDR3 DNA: TGTGCCAGCAGCCCGAATCATCTTCACACTGAAGCTTTCTTT; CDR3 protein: CASSPNHLHTEAFF
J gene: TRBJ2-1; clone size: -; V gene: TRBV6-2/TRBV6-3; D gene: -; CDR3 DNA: TGTGCCAGCAGTCTTCGGGACCCTCGATACAATGAGCAGCTCTTC; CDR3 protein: CASSLRDPRYNEQLF
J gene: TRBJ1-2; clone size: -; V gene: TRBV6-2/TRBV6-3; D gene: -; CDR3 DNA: TGTGCCACCAGTGATCCCGCTGGCGGCTACACCTTC; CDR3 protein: CATSDPAGGYTF